Listed below are T cell receptor beta chains from one sample, sequenced in a study of beta chain features in type 1 diabetes. The data were produced by immunoSEQ multiplex PCR, yet TCRdb's version contains in-frame clones alone and is incomplete. The sample includes 900,000 or so clones, roughly 16% of them seen just once. The sample consisted of naive CD4+ T cells from blood. The origin of the receptors is a woman between 18 and 30 years old in good health. CDR3s include the opening cysteine and the closing phenylalanine or tryptophan. Fields, in order: J gene, V gene, clone size, D gene, CDR3 DNA, CDR3 protein. The D gene is left open where the match is weak. Size is stated for part of the rows, as once, few or many counts, or as a class when the clone is expanded.

>TRBJ2-7|TRBV15|few|.
TGTGCCACCAGCACGGTGATGAACTACGAGCAGTACTTC
CATSTVMNYEQYF
>TRBJ2-5|TRBV29-1|.|.
TGCAGCTTCCAGAGGTATCGAGGGGCCGAGACCCAGTACTTC
CSFQRYRGAETQYF
>TRBJ2-5|TRBV11-1|few|.
TGTGCCAGCAGCTTAGGACTATCCAAAGAGACCCAGTACTTC
CASSLGLSKETQYF
>TRBJ2-3|TRBV7-9|few|.
TGTGCCAGCAGCTTAAGTGGGGCGGGAGATACGCAGTATTTT
CASSLSGAGDTQYF
>TRBJ2-1|TRBV5-1|.|.
TGCGCCAGCAGCCGGAACGGGCCACGGGGCGGCGATGAGCAGTTCTTC
CASSRNGPRGGDEQFF
>TRBJ2-7|TRBV18|.|TRBD2
TGTGCCAGCTCACTGGGACTAGCAGGGGAGCAGTACTTC
CASSLGLAGEQYF
>TRBJ2-1|TRBV15|few|.
TGTGCCACCAGCAGAGAGATGGGCAGTTACAATGAGCAGTTCTTC
CATSREMGSYNEQFF
>TRBJ1-2|TRBV28|.|.
TGTGCCAGCAGCCCCCTAGGCGAGAACTATGGCTACACCTTC
CASSPLGENYGYTF
>TRBJ2-1|TRBV4-1|few|TRBD2
TGCGCCAGCAGCCAAGTGGGCCGACTAGCTGCCTACAATGAGCAGTTCTTC
CASSQVGRLAAYNEQFF
>TRBJ2-2|TRBV7-9|.|.
TGTGCCAGCAGCTTAGGGACATCGAACACCGGGGAGCTGTTTTTT
CASSLGTSNTGELFF
>TRBJ2-1|TRBV7-2|.|TRBD2
TGTGCCAGCAGCCGGACTAGCCAGTCTAATGAGCAGTTCTTC
CASSRTSQSNEQFF
>TRBJ2-5|TRBV18|few|.
TGTGCCAGCTCACTGGCGGGGATCCAAGAGACCCAGTACTTC
CASSLAGIQETQYF
>TRBJ2-7|TRBV7-2|.|.
TGTGCCAGCAGCCTTTTGGGTCCGAGCGAGCAGTACTTC
CASSLLGPSEQYF
>TRBJ2-3|TRBV2|few|TRBD1
TGTGCCAGCACCAAAACAGGGGGCGCGTCTACGCAGTATTTT
CASTKTGGASTQYF
>TRBJ1-5|TRBV18|.|.
TGTGCCAGCTCATCCTTCCAAAATCAGCCCCAGCATTTT
CASSSFQNQPQHF
>TRBJ2-3|TRBV4-3|.|.
TGCGCCAGCAGCCTTAGGCCATCAGATACGCAGTATTTT
CASSLRPSDTQYF
>TRBJ2-4|TRBV4-3|.|.
TGCGCCAGCAGCCAGGATTTAAACAGGGAGAGGGGTAACATTCAGTACTTC
CASSQDLNRERGNIQYF
>TRBJ2-7|TRBV5-4|.|TRBD1
TGTGCCAGCAGCTCACGACAGGGGGTCACCTACGAGCAGTACTTC
CASSSRQGVTYEQYF
>TRBJ2-2|TRBV28|.|.
TGTGCCAGCAGGAAACCGCGGGGTCGAAGCACCGGGGAGCTGTTTTTT
CASRKPRGRSTGELFF
>TRBJ2-2|TRBV6-5|.|TRBD1
TGTGCCAGCTCGGGACAGTTGAACACCGGGGAGCTGTTTTTT
CASSGQLNTGELFF
>TRBJ2-7|TRBV13|.|.
TGTGCCAGCAGCCGGGACAAGAGCTACGAGCAGTACTTC
CASSRDKSYEQYF
>TRBJ1-1|TRBV7-3|.|.
TGTGCCAGCAGCAAAGAGGGGAGAACTATGAACACTGAAGCTTTCTTT
CASSKEGRTMNTEAFF
>TRBJ2-2|TRBV2|few|.
TGTGCCAGCAGTGAAGCGCTTAGCGGGAACACCGGGGAGCTGTTTTTT
CASSEALSGNTGELFF